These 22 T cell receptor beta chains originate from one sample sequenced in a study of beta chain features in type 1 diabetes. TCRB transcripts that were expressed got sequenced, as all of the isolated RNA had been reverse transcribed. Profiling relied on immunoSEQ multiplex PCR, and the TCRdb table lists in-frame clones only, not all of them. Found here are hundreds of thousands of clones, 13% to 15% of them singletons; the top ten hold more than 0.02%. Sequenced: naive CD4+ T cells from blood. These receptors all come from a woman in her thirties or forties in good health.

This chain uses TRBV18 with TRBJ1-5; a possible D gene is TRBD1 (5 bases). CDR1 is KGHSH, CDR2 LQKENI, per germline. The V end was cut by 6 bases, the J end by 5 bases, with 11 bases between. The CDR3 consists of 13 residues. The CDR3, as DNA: TGTGCCAGCTCCTCCGGAGGGGATCAGCCCCAGCATTTT. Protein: CASSSGGDQPQHF.

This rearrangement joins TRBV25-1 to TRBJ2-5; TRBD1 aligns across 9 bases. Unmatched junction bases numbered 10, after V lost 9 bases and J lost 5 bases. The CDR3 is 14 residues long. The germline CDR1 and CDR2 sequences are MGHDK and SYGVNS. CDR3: CASAPNRGRETQYF. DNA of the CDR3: TGTGCCAGTGCGCCCAACAGGGGGCGGGAGACCCAGTACTTC.

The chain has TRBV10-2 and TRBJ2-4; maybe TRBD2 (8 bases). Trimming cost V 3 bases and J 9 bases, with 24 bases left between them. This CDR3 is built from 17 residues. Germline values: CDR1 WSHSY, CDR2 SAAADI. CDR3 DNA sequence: TGCGCCAGCAGTGAAATCGCGGGGGGCCTCAAGGGGGCCATTCAGTACTTC. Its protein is CASSEIAGGLKGAIQYF.

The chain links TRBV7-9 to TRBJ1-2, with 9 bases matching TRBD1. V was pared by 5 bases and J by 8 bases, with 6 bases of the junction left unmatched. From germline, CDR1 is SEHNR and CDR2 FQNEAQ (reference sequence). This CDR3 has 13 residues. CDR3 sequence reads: CASSIQGALGYTF. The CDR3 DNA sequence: TGTGCCAGCAGCATACAGGGGGCGCTGGGCTACACCTTC.

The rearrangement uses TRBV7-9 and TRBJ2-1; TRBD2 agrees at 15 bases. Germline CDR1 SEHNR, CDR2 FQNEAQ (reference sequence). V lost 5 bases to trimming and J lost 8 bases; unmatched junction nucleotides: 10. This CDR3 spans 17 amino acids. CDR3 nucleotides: TGTGCCAGCAGCATACTAGGACTAGCGGGGGGGCCAGATGAGCAGTTCTTC. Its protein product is CASSILGLAGGPDEQFF.

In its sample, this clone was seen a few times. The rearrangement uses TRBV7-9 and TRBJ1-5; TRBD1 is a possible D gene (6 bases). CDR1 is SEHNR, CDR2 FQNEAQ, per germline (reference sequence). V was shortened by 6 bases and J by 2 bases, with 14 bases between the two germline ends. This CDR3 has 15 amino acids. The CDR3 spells CASSSQGSGNQPQHF. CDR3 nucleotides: TGTGCCAGCAGTTCACAGGGTTCTGGCAATCAGCCCCAGCATTTT.

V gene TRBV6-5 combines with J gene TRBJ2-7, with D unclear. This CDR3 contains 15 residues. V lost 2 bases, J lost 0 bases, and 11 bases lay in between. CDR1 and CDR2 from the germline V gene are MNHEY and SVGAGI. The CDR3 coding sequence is TGTGCCAGCAGTTACGACGGCGGCGGCTCCTACGAGCAGTACTTC. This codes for CASSYDGGGSYEQYF.

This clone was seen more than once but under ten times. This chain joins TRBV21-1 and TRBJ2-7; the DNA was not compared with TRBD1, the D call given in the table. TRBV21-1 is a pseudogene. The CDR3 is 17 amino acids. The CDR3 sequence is CASSSVQNRQPVYEQYF. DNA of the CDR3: TGTGCCAGCAGCAGCGTCCAAAACAGGCAGCCCGTTTACGAGCAGTACTTC.

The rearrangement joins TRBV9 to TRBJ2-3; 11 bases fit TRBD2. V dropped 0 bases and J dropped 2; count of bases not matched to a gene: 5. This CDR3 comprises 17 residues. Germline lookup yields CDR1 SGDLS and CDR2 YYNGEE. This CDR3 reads CASSVDPSGGITDTQYF. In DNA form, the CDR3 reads TGTGCCAGCAGCGTAGACCCTAGCGGGGGGATCACAGATACGCAGTATTTT.

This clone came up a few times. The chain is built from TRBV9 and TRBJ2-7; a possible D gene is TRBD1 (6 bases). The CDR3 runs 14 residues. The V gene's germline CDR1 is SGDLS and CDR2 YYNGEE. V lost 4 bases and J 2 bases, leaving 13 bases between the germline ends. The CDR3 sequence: CASSPIQGPYEQYF. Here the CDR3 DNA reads TGTGCCAGCAGCCCCATACAGGGCCCCTACGAGCAGTACTTC.

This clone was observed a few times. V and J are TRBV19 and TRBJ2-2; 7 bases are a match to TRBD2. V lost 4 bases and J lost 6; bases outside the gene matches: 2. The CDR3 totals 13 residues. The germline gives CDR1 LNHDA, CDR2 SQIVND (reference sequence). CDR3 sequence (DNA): TGTGCCAGTAGTACCCGGGGGGCCGGGGAGCTGTTTTTT. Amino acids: CASSTRGAGELFF.

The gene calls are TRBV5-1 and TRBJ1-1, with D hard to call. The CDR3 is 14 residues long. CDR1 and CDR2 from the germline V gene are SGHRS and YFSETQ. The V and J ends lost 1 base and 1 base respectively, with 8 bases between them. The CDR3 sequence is CASSLQQWNTEAFF. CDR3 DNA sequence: TGCGCCAGCAGCTTGCAACAATGGAACACTGAAGCTTTCTTT. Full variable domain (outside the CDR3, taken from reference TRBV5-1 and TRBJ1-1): KAGVTQTPRYLIKTRGQQVTLSCSPISGHRSVSWYQQTPGQGLQFLFEYFSETQRNKGNFPGRFSGRQFSNSRSEMNVSTLELGDSALYLCASSLQQWNTEAFFGQGTRLTVV.

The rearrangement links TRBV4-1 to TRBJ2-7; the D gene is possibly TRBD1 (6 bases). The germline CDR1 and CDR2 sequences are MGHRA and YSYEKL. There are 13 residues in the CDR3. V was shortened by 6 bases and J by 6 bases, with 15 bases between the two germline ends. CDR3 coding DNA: TGCGCCAGCAGAGGCTATGGGGGCCCCGAGCAGTACTTC. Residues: CASRGYGGPEQYF.

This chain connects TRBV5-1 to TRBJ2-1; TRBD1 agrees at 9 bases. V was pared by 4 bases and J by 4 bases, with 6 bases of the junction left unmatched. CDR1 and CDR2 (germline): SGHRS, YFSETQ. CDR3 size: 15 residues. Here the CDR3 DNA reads TGCGCCAGCAGCGAGGCGGGACAGGGTTACAATGAGCAGTTCTTC. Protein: CASSEAGQGYNEQFF.

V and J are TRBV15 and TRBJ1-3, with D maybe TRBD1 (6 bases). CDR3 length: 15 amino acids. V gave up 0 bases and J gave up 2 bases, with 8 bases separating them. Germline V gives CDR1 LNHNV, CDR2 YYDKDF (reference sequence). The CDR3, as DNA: TGTGCCACCAGCAGAGATCCAGGGGCTGGAAACACCATATATTTT. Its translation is CATSRDPGAGNTIYF.

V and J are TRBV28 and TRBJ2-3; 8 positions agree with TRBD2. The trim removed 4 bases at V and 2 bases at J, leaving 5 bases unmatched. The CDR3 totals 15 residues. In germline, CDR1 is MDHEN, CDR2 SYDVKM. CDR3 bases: TGTGCCAGCAGTTCCGGCGGGGGGCTCACAGATACGCAGTATTTT. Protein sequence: CASSSGGGLTDTQYF. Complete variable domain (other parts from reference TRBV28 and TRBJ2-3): DVKVTQSSRYLVKRTGEKVFLECVQDMDHENMFWYRQDPGLGLRLIYFSYDVKMKEKGDIPEGYSVSREKKERFSLILESASTNQTSMYLCASSSGGGLTDTQYFGPGTRLTVL.

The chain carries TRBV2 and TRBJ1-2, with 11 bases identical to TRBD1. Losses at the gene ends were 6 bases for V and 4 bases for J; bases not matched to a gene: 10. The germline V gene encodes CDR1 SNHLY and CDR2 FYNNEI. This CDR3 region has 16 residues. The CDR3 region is CASRDGQGAFGYGYTF. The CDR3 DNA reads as TGTGCCAGCAGGGATGGACAGGGGGCATTCGGCTATGGCTACACCTTC. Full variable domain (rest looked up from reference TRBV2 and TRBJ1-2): EPEVTQTPSHQVTQMGQEVILRCVPISNHLYFYWYRQILGQKVEFLVSFYNNEISEKSEIFDDQFSVERPDGSNFTLKIRSTKLEDSAMYFCASRDGQGAFGYGYTFGSGTRLTVV.

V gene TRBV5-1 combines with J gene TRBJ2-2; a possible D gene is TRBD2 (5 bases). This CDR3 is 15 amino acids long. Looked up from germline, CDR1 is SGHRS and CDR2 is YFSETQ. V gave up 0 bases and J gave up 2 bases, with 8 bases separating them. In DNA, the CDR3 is TGCGCCAGCAGCTTGGCGGGGAGCAACACCGGGGAGCTGTTTTTT. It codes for CASSLAGSNTGELFF.

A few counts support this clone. The CDR3 DNA follows: TGCGCCAGCAGCCTGACAGGGGAGGACACTGAAGCTTTCTTT. It yields the protein CASSLTGEDTEAFF. The chain links TRBV5-1 to TRBJ1-1, with TRBD1 identical over 8 bases. The CDR3 totals 14 residues. The trim removed 4 bases at V and 3 bases at J, leaving 5 bases unmatched. The germline V gene has CDR1 SGHRS and CDR2 YFSETQ.

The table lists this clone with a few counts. The CDR3 DNA is TGTGCCAGCAGCTTAAGCCCGGATGGCTACACCTTC. This translates into CASSLSPDGYTF. J is TRBJ1-2 and V is TRBV7-9; D not certain. CDR3 size: 12 residues. Germline lookup yields CDR1 SEHNR and CDR2 FQNEAQ (reference sequence). The V end lost 2 bases, the J end lost 6 bases, and 7 bases lay between the germline ends.

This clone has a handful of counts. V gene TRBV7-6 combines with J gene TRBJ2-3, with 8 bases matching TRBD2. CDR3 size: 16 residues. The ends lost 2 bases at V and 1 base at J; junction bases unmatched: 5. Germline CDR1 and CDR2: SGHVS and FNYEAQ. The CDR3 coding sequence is TGTGCCAGCAGCTTATCTAGCGGGTGGGGCACAGATACGCAGTATTTT. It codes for CASSLSSGWGTDTQYF.

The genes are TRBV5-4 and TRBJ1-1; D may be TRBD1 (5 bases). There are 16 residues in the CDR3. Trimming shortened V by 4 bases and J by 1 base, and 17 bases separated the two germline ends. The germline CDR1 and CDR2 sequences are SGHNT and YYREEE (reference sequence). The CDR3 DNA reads TGTGCCAGCAGCGCAGTCCGGGGGACGCGGAACACTGAAGCTTTCTTT. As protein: CASSAVRGTRNTEAFF.